A single sample gave rise to the 14 T cell receptor beta chains below, sequenced in a study of cytomegalovirus exposure and HLA in healthy donors. PCR amplification relied on 60 Vbeta primers (plus 13 Jbeta primers). TCRdb keeps only in-frame clones here, not all; method: immunoSEQ multiplex PCR. Counted here are more than 95,000 clones, 55% to 75% occurring once; the ten biggest clones make up more than 2.5%. The specimen sequenced was PBMCs. The receptor set was obtained from a man aged 60 to 69 in good health and CMV-seronegative.

CDR3 sequence (DNA): TGCGCCAGCAGCCGTAACCAGGGAGGGATGGTCTACGAGCAGTACTTC. Translated: CASSRNQGGMVYEQYF. The chain links TRBV4-1 to TRBJ2-7, with 7 bases lining up with TRBD2. The CDR3 loop spans 16 amino acids. Germline V gene sequence: CDR1 MGHRA, CDR2 YSYEKL. Unmatched junction bases numbered 12, after V lost 4 bases and J lost 3 bases.

The chain is built from TRBV28 and TRBJ1-4; D remains unclear. Trimming removed 3 bases at V and 4 bases at J, with 6 bases between. Germline V CDR1 and CDR2: MDHEN, SYDVKM. The CDR3 is made up of 13 amino acids. As DNA, the CDR3 is TGTGCCAGCAGTTTTTCAGATAATGAAAAACTGTTTTTT. Residues: CASSFSDNEKLFF.

V and J are TRBV12-5 and TRBJ2-2, with TRBD2 as a possible D gene (7 bases). Trimming left V 5 bases short and J 7 bases short, with 17 bases between. The CDR3 has 15 residues. Germline loops: CDR1 LGHNT, CDR2 FRNRAP. The CDR3 spells CASGPLGGASGELFF. CDR3 coding DNA: TGTGCTAGTGGTCCCTTGGGGGGGGCAAGCGGGGAGCTGTTTTTT.

The chain employs TRBV6-5 and TRBJ1-3; perhaps TRBD1 as D (5 bases). The CDR3 runs to 15 residues. Per germline, CDR1 MNHEY and CDR2 SVGAGI. Trimming left V 2 bases short and J 0 bases short, with 8 bases between. The CDR3 loop reads CASSYRGFSGNTIYF. DNA of the CDR3: TGTGCCAGCAGTTACAGGGGTTTCTCTGGAAACACCATATATTTT.

This clone has just a few counts. This chain connects TRBV6-1 to TRBJ2-7; 9 bases match TRBD1. Trimming at V came to 7 bases and at J to 2 bases, leaving 6 bases not matched to a gene. In germline, CDR1 is MNHNS, CDR2 SASEGT. The CDR3 totals 14 residues. The CDR3 sequence: CASTADRGTYEQYF. As DNA, the CDR3 is TGTGCCAGCACCGCGGACAGGGGCACCTACGAGCAGTACTTC.

The chain employs TRBV6-6 and TRBJ1-2; D is perhaps TRBD1 (6 bases). Trimming shortened V by 2 bases and J by 7 bases, and 11 bases separated the two germline ends. Germline CDR1 reads MNHNY; CDR2 reads SVGAGI (reference sequence). CDR3 length equals 13 residues. CDR3 protein: CASSYTGTLGYTF. CDR3 DNA sequence: TGTGCCAGCAGTTACACCGGGACACTTGGCTACACCTTC.

This sequence joins TRBV2 and TRBJ1-4; 9 bases are a match to TRBD1. Germline V lookup: CDR1 SNHLY, CDR2 FYNNEI. V lost 6 bases, J lost 8 bases, and 7 bases stayed unmatched. The CDR3 loop spans 14 amino acids. The CDR3 spells CASSLQGAREKLFF. As DNA, the CDR3 is TGTGCCAGCAGCTTACAGGGGGCGCGGGAAAAACTGTTTTTT.

The chain uses TRBV4-1 and TRBJ1-1, with 9 positions matching TRBD1. CDR1 is MGHRA and CDR2 is YSYEKL in the germline V gene. The ends lost 0 bases at V and 5 bases at J; junction bases unmatched: 7. The CDR3 covers 16 residues. CDR3: CASSQEGDRASTEAFF. CDR3 sequence (DNA): TGCGCCAGCAGCCAAGAGGGGGACAGGGCGAGTACTGAAGCTTTCTTT.

Details on this clone: One end of the junction fails to match germline, which may point to a read error. This sequence joins TRBV11-3 and TRBJ2-7; no clear D gene. The germline V gene has CDR1 SGHNT and CDR2 YENEEA. This CDR3 has 13 residues. DNA of the CDR3: TGTGCCAGCAGTTTAGCCCCAACCTACGAGCAGTACTTC. Its translation is CASSLAPTYEQYF.

The chain is built from TRBV2 and TRBJ2-1; TRBD2 aligns across 12 bases. The length of the CDR3 is 19 residues. Germline CDR1 is SNHLY and CDR2 is FYNNEI. V lost 6 bases, J lost 3 bases, and 15 bases stayed unmatched. The CDR3: CASRPSGGAGWSLYNEQFF. The CDR3 nucleotides read TGTGCCAGCAGGCCTAGCGGGGGGGCCGGCTGGTCCCTCTACAATGAGCAGTTCTTC.

As DNA, the CDR3 is TGTGCCAGCAGCTCGCCCGCCGAGCAGTACTTC. This encodes CASSSPAEQYF. This chain links TRBV28 with TRBJ2-5; D is unresolved. The J call may be incorrect, as the DNA end agrees better with TRBJ2-7. The CDR3 has 11 amino acids. CDR1 is MDHEN, CDR2 SYDVKM, per germline.

CDR3 in amino acids: CASSGTGGGREKLFF. The CDR3 bases are TGTGCCAGTAGTGGAACAGGGGGCGGAAGAGAAAAACTGTTTTTT. The V call is TRBV19, the J call TRBJ1-4, with 9 bases that match TRBD1. Germline V CDR1 and CDR2: LNHDA, SQIVND (reference sequence). The CDR3 covers 15 residues. V was clipped by 5 bases and J by 8 bases; unmatched bases: 9.

CDR3 sequence: CASSLRQGAQEPQHF. CDR3 in DNA: TGTGCCAGTAGTCTCAGACAGGGGGCGCAGGAGCCCCAGCATTTT. The rearrangement joins TRBV19 to TRBJ1-5; TRBD1 agrees at 10 bases. This CDR3 spans 15 amino acids. Per germline, CDR1 LNHDA and CDR2 SQIVND (reference sequence). V gave up 5 bases and J gave up 8 bases; unmatched junction bases: 9.

This clone was seen only a few times. V gene TRBV28 combines with J gene TRBJ1-2; no clear D gene. This CDR3 is 17 amino acids long. Per germline, CDR1 MDHEN and CDR2 SYDVKM. V was cut by 7 bases and J by 1 base, with 22 bases left in between. The CDR3 here is CASTNGWGGFSNYGYTF. The CDR3, as DNA: TGTGCCAGCACTAACGGTTGGGGAGGGTTCAGTAACTATGGCTACACCTTC.